These 3 T cell receptor beta chains were sequenced from one sample in a study of blood T cell repertoires in COVID-19. The protocol was immunoSEQ multiplex PCR, while the TCRdb copy is restricted to in-frame clones and leaves out a portion. The table lists approximately 170,000 clones, about 80% of them singletons. Sequencing was done on a sample of peripheral blood. These TCRs come from a human donor with acute or convalescent COVID-19. The donor label of this sample is uncertain.

This chain uses TRBV30 with TRBJ2-7, with a possible D match to TRBD1 (6 bases). The CDR3 spans 13 residues. Trimming took off 2 bases at V and 6 bases at J, with 14 bases between the two ends. CDR1 is GTSNPN and CDR2 is SVGIG in the germline V gene (reference sequence). The CDR3 bases are TGTGCCTGGAGTACAGGGTGGAACTCCGAGCAGTACTTC. Translated: CAWSTGWNSEQYF.

The rearrangement links TRBV11-3 to TRBJ2-3; 10 nucleotides align to TRBD2. The germline V gene has CDR1 SGHNT and CDR2 YENEEA. After removal of 5 bases from V and 2 bases from J, the junction contained 4 bases not matched to a gene. The CDR3 has 15 residues. CDR3 protein: CASSPTSGNTDTQYF. The CDR3 DNA sequence: TGTGCCAGCAGCCCCACTAGCGGGAACACAGATACGCAGTATTTT.

This sequence joins TRBV5-1 and TRBJ1-1; D remains unclear. In germline, CDR1 is SGHRS, CDR2 YFSETQ. V was cut by 2 bases and J by 0 bases, with 11 bases left in between. The CDR3 is made up of 15 amino acids. For the CDR3, the DNA is TGCGCCAGCAGCTTTGGAGGGCTCATGAACACTGAAGCTTTCTTT. Its translation is CASSFGGLMNTEAFF.